This TCR beta chain was retrieved from a study of blood T cell repertoires in COVID-19. About the research overall: Samples representing acute and convalescent COVID-19 were sourced from the United States, Italy and Spain. PBMCs, B-cell-depleted T cells, or T cells provided the cDNA or gDNA that made up the material.

Generated by immunoSEQ multiplex PCR, the TCRdb table keeps only in-frame clones and is missing some. The table records over 85,000 clones, 85% to 90% of them present only once. The V and J ends lost 5 bases and 5 bases, in that order; junction bases with no gene match: 5. CDR1 is MNHNY, CDR2 SVGAGI, per germline (reference sequence). The CDR3 contains 16 residues. Sequenced sample: peripheral blood. This TCR was recovered from a human donor in a cohort sampled during active COVID-19. This sequence joins TRBV6-6 and TRBJ2-3; 15 bases agree with TRBD2. The CDR3 protein is CASSPGLAGGQDTQYF. The CDR3 DNA sequence: TGTGCCAGCAGTCCAGGACTAGCGGGGGGGCAAGATACGCAGTATTTT.